The entry that follows covers one T cell receptor beta chain sequence. Its target is not known. The sample originates from a study of beta chain features in type 1 diabetes. Study in general: There were approximately 100,000,000 sorted cells examined across all samples.

Study outcomes and limitations: TCRB CDR3s from Type 1 diabetes patients were moderately but significantly shorter in all four CD4+ subsets.

Expressed TCRB transcripts were sequenced because the isolated RNA had all been reverse transcribed beforehand. Using immunoSEQ multiplex PCR, the repertoire was profiled, and TCRdb retains in-frame clones only, with some absent. Found here are about 370,000 clones, roughly 9.8% of them singletons; the top ten hold over 0.45%. Sequenced input: central memory CD4+ T cells from blood. The TCR was taken from a man aged 25-45 years with type 1 diabetes.

CDR3 nucleotides: TGTGCCAGCTCACCACCGTCCGGGGTTAACACTGAAGCTTTCTTT. Its protein is CASSPPSGVNTEAFF. The genes are TRBV18 and TRBJ1-1, with D unresolved. V lost 0 bases, J lost 2 bases, and 10 bases lay in between. The CDR3 length is 15 residues. Germline V gives CDR1 KGHSH, CDR2 LQKENI.